Listed below are T cell receptor beta chains from one sample, sequenced in a study of T cells in Graves' hyperthyroidism and ophthalmopathy. TCRdb passed the multiplex PCR reads through MiXCR, listing each CDR3 protein once. This table holds some 320,000 distinct CDR3 sequences, roughly 13% found once. Sequencing was carried out using blood. All receptors derive from a woman between 40 and 55 years old with Graves' ophthalmopathy. Each CDR3 is given with its conserved first and last residue. A D gene is named only where the DNA matches it firmly. The size field is filled for only some rows; it gives once, few, many or a size class.

clone size: many; V gene: TRBV28; D gene: TRBD2; J gene: TRBJ2-5; CDR3 protein: CASSLLRGQETQYF; CDR3 DNA: TGTGCCAGCAGTTTACTGCGGGGGCAAGAGACCCAGTACTTC
clone size: many; V gene: TRBV6-6; D gene: .; J gene: TRBJ2-1; CDR3 protein: CASSYSNYNEQFF; CDR3 DNA: TGTGCCAGCAGTTACAGTAACTACAATGAGCAGTTCTTC
clone size: few; V gene: TRBV18; D gene: TRBD1; J gene: TRBJ1-2; CDR3 protein: CASSTDRARSPAGYTF; CDR3 DNA: TGTGCCAGCTCAACCGACAGGGCTAGGAGCCCCGCGGGCTACACCTTC
clone size: .; V gene: TRBV7-9; D gene: .; J gene: TRBJ2-2; CDR3 protein: CASNSGIRTTGELFF; CDR3 DNA: TGTGCCAGCAACTCCGGGATACGAACGACCGGGGAGCTGTTTTTT
clone size: .; V gene: TRBV29-1; D gene: .; J gene: TRBJ1-2; CDR3 protein: CSVEKSSNYGYTF; CDR3 DNA: TGCAGCGTGGAAAAGTCCTCTAACTATGGCTACACCTTC
clone size: .; V gene: TRBV4-1; D gene: .; J gene: TRBJ1-4; CDR3 protein: CASSQLTVKFEKLFF; CDR3 DNA: TGCGCCAGCAGCCAATTGACAGTAAAATTTGAAAAACTGTTTTTT
clone size: .; V gene: TRBV9; D gene: .; J gene: TRBJ1-1; CDR3 protein: CASSAQDGRTRNTEAFF; CDR3 DNA: TGTGCCAGCAGCGCCCAGGACGGCCGGACACGTAACACTGAAGCTTTCTTT
clone size: few; V gene: TRBV7-9; D gene: TRBD1; J gene: TRBJ2-7; CDR3 protein: CASSVDRELYEQYF; CDR3 DNA: TGTGCCAGCAGCGTCGACAGGGAACTCTACGAGCAGTACTTC
clone size: .; V gene: TRBV29-1; D gene: .; J gene: TRBJ1-1; CDR3 protein: CLSTGPLNTEAFF; CDR3 DNA: TGCTTGAGTACTGGGCCCTTGAACACTGAAGCTTTCTTT
clone size: few; V gene: TRBV27; D gene: TRBD1; J gene: TRBJ1-1; CDR3 protein: CASRPQGANTEAFF; CDR3 DNA: TGTGCCAGCAGGCCACAGGGGGCAAACACTGAAGCTTTCTTT
clone size: many; V gene: TRBV9; D gene: .; J gene: TRBJ1-3; CDR3 protein: CASSVGVADTIYF; CDR3 DNA: TGTGCCAGCAGCGTAGGGGTGGCAGACACCATATATTTT
clone size: many; V gene: TRBV2; D gene: .; J gene: TRBJ2-7; CDR3 protein: CASSRRKQGGEQYF; CDR3 DNA: TGTGCCAGCAGTCGTAGGAAACAGGGTGGCGAGCAGTACTTC
clone size: many; V gene: TRBV9; D gene: TRBD1; J gene: TRBJ1-2; CDR3 protein: CASSVGTELIYGYTF; CDR3 DNA: TGTGCCAGCAGCGTCGGGACAGAGCTTATCTATGGCTACACCTTC
clone size: .; V gene: TRBV6-1; D gene: .; J gene: TRBJ1-1; CDR3 protein: CASSLSPLNTEAFF; CDR3 DNA: TGTGCCAGCAGTTTGTCGCCACTAAACACTGAAGCTTTCTTT
clone size: many; V gene: TRBV7-7; D gene: .; J gene: TRBJ2-1; CDR3 protein: CASSLALGGHEQFF; CDR3 DNA: TGTGCTAGCAGCTTAGCGCTAGGGGGTCATGAGCAGTTCTTC
clone size: .; V gene: TRBV24-1; D gene: .; J gene: TRBJ1-5; CDR3 protein: CATSDGFLGNQPQHF; CDR3 DNA: TGTGCCACCAGTGACGGATTCTTGGGCAATCAGCCCCAGCATTTT
clone size: .; V gene: TRBV6-4; D gene: .; J gene: TRBJ2-1; CDR3 protein: CASGPDGVSEQFF; CDR3 DNA: TGTGCCAGCGGCCCCGACGGGGTCAGTGAGCAGTTCTTC
clone size: .; V gene: TRBV24-1; D gene: TRBD1; J gene: TRBJ2-7; CDR3 protein: CATSDATGGPSSYEQYF; CDR3 DNA: TGTGCCACCAGTGACGCGACAGGGGGCCCGAGCTCCTACGAGCAGTACTTC
clone size: many; V gene: TRBV3-1; D gene: TRBD1; J gene: TRBJ1-2; CDR3 protein: CASSQDPGGRGYTF; CDR3 DNA: TGTGCCAGCAGCCAAGACCCAGGGGGCCGCGGCTACACCTTC
clone size: few; V gene: TRBV12-3/TRBV12-4; D gene: .; J gene: TRBJ2-7; CDR3 protein: CASSFVRIYEQYF; CDR3 DNA: TGTGCCAGCAGTTTCGTACGGATTTACGAGCAGTACTTC
clone size: many; V gene: TRBV11-2; D gene: .; J gene: TRBJ2-3; CDR3 protein: CASSLEIAEGTDTQYF; CDR3 DNA: TGTGCCAGCAGCTTAGAGATAGCAGAGGGGACAGATACGCAGTATTTT
clone size: few; V gene: TRBV19; D gene: .; J gene: TRBJ1-5; CDR3 protein: CASNLGPNQPQHF; CDR3 DNA: TGTGCCAGTAACTTAGGGCCCAATCAGCCCCAGCATTTT
clone size: .; V gene: TRBV5-1; D gene: .; J gene: TRBJ1-3; CDR3 protein: CASSGGEGNTIYF; CDR3 DNA: TGCGCCAGCAGCGGGGGAGAAGGAAACACCATATATTTT
clone size: many; V gene: TRBV6-1; D gene: .; J gene: TRBJ2-3; CDR3 protein: CASSEAVRLSDTQYF; CDR3 DNA: TGTGCCAGCAGTGAAGCGGTACGACTGAGCGATACGCAGTATTTT
clone size: .; V gene: TRBV19; D gene: TRBD1; J gene: TRBJ1-5; CDR3 protein: CASSTIRQGSNQPQHF; CDR3 DNA: TGTGCCAGTAGTACGATAAGACAGGGAAGCAATCAGCCCCAGCATTTT